These 23 T cell receptor beta chains were sequenced from one sample in a study of CXCR3-negative and CXCR3-positive naive CD8 T cells. UMI labels and 5' RACE were used to prepare the TRB cDNA libraries. TCRdb re-called the 5' RACE reads; every CDR3 protein appears as one record, without DNA. The table for this sample gives about 89,000 distinct CDR3 sequences. Their recognized antigens are unknown. General study findings and limits: The TRB CDR3s that CXCR3-positive naive cells carried were more hydrophobic than those of CXCR3-negative naive cells.

The sequenced sample consisted of naive CXCR3+ CD8+ T cells from blood. Sample subset: CD45RO-CCR7+CD27+CD95- naive CD8+ T cells expressing CXCR3 (TNR3+). The receptors were sampled from a human donor in good health. Some clones in this sample may be carry-over from other donors' samples.

This chain uses TRBV3-1 with TRBJ2-7; TCRdb calls TRBD1, which cannot be checked without DNA. The germline V gene has CDR1 LGHDT and CDR2 YNNKEL (reference sequence). This CDR3 has 16 amino acids. CDR3 amino acids: CASSQPGQGGPYEQYF.

This chain connects TRBV5-1 to TRBJ2-5; TCRdb designates TRBD2, a call that cannot be tested without DNA. The CDR3 runs to 15 residues. Germline V gene sequence: CDR1 SGHRS, CDR2 YFSETQ. CDR3 protein: CASSGMGGLRETQYF.

This rearrangement joins TRBV19 to TRBJ2-3; TCRdb returns TRBD1, unconfirmable since there is no DNA. The germline CDR1 and CDR2 sequences are LNHDA and SQIVND (reference sequence). The CDR3 extends over 14 amino acids. CDR3 sequence reads: CGSSRDSNTDTQYF.

The chain is built from TRBV25-1 and TRBJ2-7. Germline CDR1 MGHDK, CDR2 SYGVNS. The CDR3 runs to 13 residues. The CDR3 loop reads CASTQRDGYEQYF.

The chain carries TRBV24-1 and TRBJ2-5; TCRdb names TRBD1, which stays unverified in the absence of DNA. The germline CDR1 and CDR2 sequences are KGHDR and SFDVKD. There are 18 residues in the CDR3. CDR3 loop: CATSDSLGDRGDQETQYF.

The chain employs TRBV24-1 and TRBJ2-7; TCRdb's assignment of TRBD1 cannot be checked, as there is no DNA. Looked up from germline, CDR1 is KGHDR and CDR2 is SFDVKD. This CDR3 is 13 amino acids long. The CDR3 sequence: CATSGTDTYEQYF.

The chain links TRBV20-1 to TRBJ2-1; the TCRdb call, TRBD2, lacks DNA for checking. This CDR3 is built from 12 residues. Germline values: CDR1 DFQATT, CDR2 SNEGSKA (reference sequence). CDR3 residues: CSARGLVGEQFF.

This chain joins TRBV4-2 and TRBJ2-2. The CDR3 is 14 residues long. The germline gives CDR1 LGHNA, CDR2 YNFKEQ. The CDR3 sequence is CASRKEEPTGELFF.

This chain joins TRBV4-2 and TRBJ2-5; absent DNA, TCRdb's TRBD1 call cannot be checked. Per the germline V gene, CDR1 is LGHNA and CDR2 is YNFKEQ. The CDR3 contains 16 residues. The CDR3 loop is CASTILGEGAEETQYF.

This chain joins TRBV12-3 or TRBV12-4 and TRBJ2-5; TCRdb's D gene call, TRBD2, goes unchecked for lack of DNA. CDR3 length: 16 amino acids. The CDR3: CASSPGGGRYQETQYF.

This chain uses TRBV1 with TRBJ2-6; TCRdb's D call, TRBD2, is unchecked because there is no DNA. TRBV1 counts as a pseudogene. There are 16 residues in the CDR3. The CDR3 sequence is CTSSRDYLSGANVLTF.

The chain uses TRBV6-1 and TRBJ2-1; TCRdb indicates TRBD1, and absent DNA this call remains unverified. The CDR3 runs to 18 residues. Germline V gene data show CDR1 as MNHNS and CDR2 as SASEGT. This CDR3 reads CASSEALIGDRGRNEQFF.

V gene TRBV20-1 combines with J gene TRBJ2-1; the TCRdb call, TRBD1, lacks DNA for checking. Germline V CDR1 and CDR2: DFQATT, SNEGSKA (reference sequence). This CDR3 has 15 amino acids. CDR3 protein: CSARGLLSFNDEQFF.

The genes are TRBV13 and TRBJ2-1; TCRdb's D call of TRBD1 is untestable without DNA. This CDR3 has 12 residues. Germline CDR1 and CDR2: PRHDT and FYEKMQ (reference sequence). The CDR3 loop is CASSSEGVEQFF.

The chain employs TRBV6-5 and TRBJ1-1. The germline V gene has CDR1 MNHEY and CDR2 SVGAGI. CDR3 size: 14 residues. Here the CDR3 reads CASSYGLMNTEAFF.

The V gene is TRBV3-1, the J gene TRBJ2-2; the TCRdb call, TRBD1, lacks DNA for checking. Germline V lookup: CDR1 LGHDT, CDR2 YNNKEL (reference sequence). CDR3 length: 16 amino acids. CDR3 sequence reads: CASSPGTGQAGGELFF.

V is TRBV7-2 and J is TRBJ2-3; checking the TCRdb D call of TRBD2 is not possible without DNA. This CDR3 region has 16 residues. Germline V CDR1 and CDR2: SGHTA, FQGNSA. The CDR3 protein is CASSPPPSGGTDTQYF.

This chain uses TRBV5-5 with TRBJ2-1; TCRdb indicates TRBD1, and absent DNA this call remains unverified. CDR1 SGHKS and CDR2 YYEKEE come from the germline V gene (reference sequence). The CDR3 totals 12 residues. This CDR3 reads CASSIDDREQFF.

The genes are TRBV2 and TRBJ2-7; TCRdb returns TRBD2, unconfirmable since there is no DNA. Germline V gives CDR1 SNHLY, CDR2 FYNNEI. The CDR3 spans 15 residues. CDR3 protein: CARNPGTRAVYEQYF.

The chain carries TRBV28 and TRBJ1-2. CDR3 length: 13 residues. Germline CDR1 MDHEN, CDR2 SYDVKM. The CDR3 loop reads CASSRATDWGYTF.

This chain links TRBV10-3 with TRBJ2-3. The length of the CDR3 is 16 residues. Germline lookup yields CDR1 ENHRY and CDR2 SYGVKD. The CDR3 sequence: CAISEEIVTSTDTQYF.

The genes are TRBV27 and TRBJ2-2. The germline gives CDR1 MNHEY, CDR2 SMNVEV (reference sequence). CDR3 length equals 14 residues. The CDR3 here is CASSLSVTAGELFF.

The chain uses TRBV14 and TRBJ2-5. The CDR3 runs 14 residues. Germline CDR1 SGHDN, CDR2 FVKESK. CDR3 amino acids: CASSQAALLETQYF.